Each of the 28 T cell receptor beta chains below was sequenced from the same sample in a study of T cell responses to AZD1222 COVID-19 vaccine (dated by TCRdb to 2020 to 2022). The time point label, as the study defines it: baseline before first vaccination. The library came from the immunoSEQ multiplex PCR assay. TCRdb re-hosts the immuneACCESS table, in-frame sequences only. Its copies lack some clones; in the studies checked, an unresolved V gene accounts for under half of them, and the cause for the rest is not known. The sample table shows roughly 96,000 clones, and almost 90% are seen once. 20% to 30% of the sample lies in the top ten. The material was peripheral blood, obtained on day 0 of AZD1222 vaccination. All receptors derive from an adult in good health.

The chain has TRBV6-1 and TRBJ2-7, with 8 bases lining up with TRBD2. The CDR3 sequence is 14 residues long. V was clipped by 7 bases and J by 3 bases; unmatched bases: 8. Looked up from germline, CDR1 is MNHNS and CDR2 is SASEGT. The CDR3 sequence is CASTLTSGSYEQYF. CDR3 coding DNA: TGTGCCAGCACTCTAACTAGCGGAAGCTACGAGCAGTACTTC.

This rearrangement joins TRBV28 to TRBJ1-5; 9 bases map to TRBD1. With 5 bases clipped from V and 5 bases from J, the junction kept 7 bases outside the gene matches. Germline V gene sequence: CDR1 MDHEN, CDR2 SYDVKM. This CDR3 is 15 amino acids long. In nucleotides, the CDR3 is TGTGCCAGCAGTACCGGGACAGGGTTACATCAGCCCCAGCATTTT. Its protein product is CASSTGTGLHQPQHF.

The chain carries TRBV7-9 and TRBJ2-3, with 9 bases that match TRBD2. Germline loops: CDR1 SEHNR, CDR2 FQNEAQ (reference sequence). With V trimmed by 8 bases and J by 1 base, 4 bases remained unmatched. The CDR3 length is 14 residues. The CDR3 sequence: CASDQREGTDTQYF. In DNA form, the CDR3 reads TGTGCCAGCGACCAGCGGGAGGGCACAGATACGCAGTATTTT. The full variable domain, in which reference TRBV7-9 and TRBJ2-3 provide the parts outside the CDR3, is DTGVSQNPRHKITKRGQNVTFRCDPISEHNRLYWYRQTLGQGPEFLTYFQNEAQLEKSRLLSDRFSAERPKGSFSTLEIQRTEQGDSAMYLCASDQREGTDTQYFGPGTRLTVL.

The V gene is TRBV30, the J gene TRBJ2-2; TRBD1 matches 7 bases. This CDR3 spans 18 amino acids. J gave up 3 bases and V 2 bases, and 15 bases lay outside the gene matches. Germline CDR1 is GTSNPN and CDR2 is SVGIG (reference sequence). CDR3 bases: TGTGCCTGGAGTTCAATCCGAAGGGGGCAGCTGTACACCGGGGAGCTGTTTTTT. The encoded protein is CAWSSIRRGQLYTGELFF.

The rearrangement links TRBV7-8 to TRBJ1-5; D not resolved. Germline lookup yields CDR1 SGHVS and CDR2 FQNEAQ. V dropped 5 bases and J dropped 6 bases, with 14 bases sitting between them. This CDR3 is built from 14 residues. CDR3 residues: CASSLTAGSQPQHF. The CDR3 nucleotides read TGTGCCAGCAGCCTAACAGCGGGCAGTCAGCCCCAGCATTTT.

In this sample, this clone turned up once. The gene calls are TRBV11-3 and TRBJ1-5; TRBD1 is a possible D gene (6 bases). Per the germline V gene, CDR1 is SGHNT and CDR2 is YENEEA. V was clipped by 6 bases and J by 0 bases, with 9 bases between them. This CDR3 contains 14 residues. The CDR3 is CASRRQVSNQPQHF. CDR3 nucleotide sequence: TGTGCCAGCAGACGACAGGTTAGCAATCAGCCCCAGCATTTT.

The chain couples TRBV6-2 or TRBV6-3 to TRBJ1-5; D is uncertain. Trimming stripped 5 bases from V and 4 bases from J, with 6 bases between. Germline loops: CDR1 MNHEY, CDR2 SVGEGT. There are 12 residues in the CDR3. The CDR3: CASSGGNQPQHF. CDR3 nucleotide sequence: TGTGCCAGCAGTGGAGGGAATCAGCCCCAGCATTTT.

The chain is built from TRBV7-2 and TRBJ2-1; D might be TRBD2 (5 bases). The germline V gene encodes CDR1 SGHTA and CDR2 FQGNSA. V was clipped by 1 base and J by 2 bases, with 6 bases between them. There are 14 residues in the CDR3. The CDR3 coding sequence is TGTGCCAGCAGCTTAGAACTAGCCTACAATGAGCAGTTCTTC. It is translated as CASSLELAYNEQFF.

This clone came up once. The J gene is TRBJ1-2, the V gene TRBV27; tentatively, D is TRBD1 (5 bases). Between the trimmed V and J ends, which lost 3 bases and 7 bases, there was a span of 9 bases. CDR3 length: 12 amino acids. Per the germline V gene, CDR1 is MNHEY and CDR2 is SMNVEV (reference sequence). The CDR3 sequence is CASSFRGSGYTF. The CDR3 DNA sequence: TGTGCCAGCAGTTTTAGGGGAAGTGGCTACACCTTC.

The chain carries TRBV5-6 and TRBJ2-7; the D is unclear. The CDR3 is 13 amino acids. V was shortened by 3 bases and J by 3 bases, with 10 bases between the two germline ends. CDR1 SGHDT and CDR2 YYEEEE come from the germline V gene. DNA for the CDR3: TGTGCCAGCAGCTCAGGACGCGACTACGAGCAGTACTTC. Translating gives CASSSGRDYEQYF.

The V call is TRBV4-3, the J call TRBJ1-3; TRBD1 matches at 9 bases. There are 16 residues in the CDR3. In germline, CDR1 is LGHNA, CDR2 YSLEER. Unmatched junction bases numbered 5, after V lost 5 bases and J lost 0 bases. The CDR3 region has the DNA TGCGCCAGCAGCTTTGGACAGGGGAACTCTGGAAACACCATATATTTT. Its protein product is CASSFGQGNSGNTIYF.

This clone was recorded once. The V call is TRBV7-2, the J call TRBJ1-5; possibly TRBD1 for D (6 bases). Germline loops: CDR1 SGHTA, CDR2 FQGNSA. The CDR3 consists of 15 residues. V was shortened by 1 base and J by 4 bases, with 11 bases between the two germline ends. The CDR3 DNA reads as TGTGCCAGCAGCTTAGGGGGGGCAGGAAATCAGCCCCAGCATTTT. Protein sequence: CASSLGGAGNQPQHF.

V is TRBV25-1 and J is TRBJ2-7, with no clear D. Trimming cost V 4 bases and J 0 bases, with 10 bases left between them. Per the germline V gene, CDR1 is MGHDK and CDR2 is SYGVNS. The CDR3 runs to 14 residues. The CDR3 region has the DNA TGTGCCAGCAGTGCGGGTGGTTCCTCCTACGAGCAGTACTTC. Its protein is CASSAGGSSYEQYF.

The chain's CDR3 is CAWSVDSTNEKLFF. The CDR3 region has the DNA TGTGCCTGGAGTGTCGACAGTACTAATGAAAAACTGTTTTTT. This sequence joins TRBV30 and TRBJ1-4; TRBD1 is a possible D gene (5 bases). The CDR3 sequence is 14 residues long. Trimming removed 0 bases from V and 2 bases from J, with 7 bases in between. Per the germline V gene, CDR1 is GTSNPN and CDR2 is SVGIG (reference sequence).

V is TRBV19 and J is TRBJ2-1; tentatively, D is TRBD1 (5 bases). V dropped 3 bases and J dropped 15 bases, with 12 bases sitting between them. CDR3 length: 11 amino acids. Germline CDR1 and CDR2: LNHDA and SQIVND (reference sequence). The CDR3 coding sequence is TGTGCCAGTAGTATCCAGGGAAGCGTGTTCTTC. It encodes CASSIQGSVFF. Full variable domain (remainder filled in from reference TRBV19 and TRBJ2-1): DGGITQSPKYLFRKEGQNVTLSCEQNLNHDAMYWYRQDPGQGLRLIYYSQIVNDFQKGDIAEGYSVSREKKESFPLTVTSAQKNPTAFYLCASSIQGSVFFGPGTRLTVL.

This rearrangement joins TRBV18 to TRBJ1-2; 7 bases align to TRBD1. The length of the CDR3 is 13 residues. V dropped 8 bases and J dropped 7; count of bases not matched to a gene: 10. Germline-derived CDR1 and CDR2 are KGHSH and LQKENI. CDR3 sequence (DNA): TGTGCCAGCCTGCCGGGACAGTTTGGTGGCTACACCTTC. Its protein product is CASLPGQFGGYTF.

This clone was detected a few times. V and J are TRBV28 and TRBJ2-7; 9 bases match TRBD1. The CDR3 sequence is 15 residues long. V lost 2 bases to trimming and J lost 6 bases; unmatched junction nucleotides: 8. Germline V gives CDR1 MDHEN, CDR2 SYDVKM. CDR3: CASSLGGDRGIEQYF. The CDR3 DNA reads TGTGCCAGCAGTTTAGGCGGCGACAGGGGGATCGAGCAGTACTTC.

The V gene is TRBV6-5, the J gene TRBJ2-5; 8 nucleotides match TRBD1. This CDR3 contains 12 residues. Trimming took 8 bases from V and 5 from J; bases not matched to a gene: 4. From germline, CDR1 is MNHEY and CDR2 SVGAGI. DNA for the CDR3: TGTGCCAGCGGACAGGGTCGGGAGACCCAGTACTTC. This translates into CASGQGRETQYF.

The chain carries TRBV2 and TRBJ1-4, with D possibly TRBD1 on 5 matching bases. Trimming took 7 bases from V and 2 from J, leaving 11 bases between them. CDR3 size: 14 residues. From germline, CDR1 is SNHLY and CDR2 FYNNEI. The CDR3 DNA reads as TGTGCCAGCACCTTGGACATCACTAATGAAAAACTGTTTTTT. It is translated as CASTLDITNEKLFF.

This CDR3 reads CASSTSFFTDTQYF. The CDR3 nucleotides read TGTGCCAGCAGCACCAGTTTCTTCACAGATACGCAGTATTTT. The chain uses TRBV21-1 and TRBJ2-3; the table names TRBD1, a call not compared with the DNA. TRBV21-1 is labeled a pseudogene. The CDR3 length is 14 residues.

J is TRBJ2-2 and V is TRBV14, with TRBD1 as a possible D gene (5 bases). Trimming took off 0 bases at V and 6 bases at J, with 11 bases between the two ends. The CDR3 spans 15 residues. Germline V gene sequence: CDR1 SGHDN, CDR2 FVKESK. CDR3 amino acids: CASSQDRPGPGELFF. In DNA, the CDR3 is TGTGCCAGCAGCCAAGATCGGCCAGGGCCCGGGGAGCTGTTTTTT.

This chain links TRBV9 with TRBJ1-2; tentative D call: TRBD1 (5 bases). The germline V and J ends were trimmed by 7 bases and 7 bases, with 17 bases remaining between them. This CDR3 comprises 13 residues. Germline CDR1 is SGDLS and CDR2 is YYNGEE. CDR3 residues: CASAGAALTGYTF. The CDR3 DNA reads TGTGCCAGCGCTGGGGCAGCCCTCACTGGCTACACCTTC. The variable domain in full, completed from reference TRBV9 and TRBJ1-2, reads DSGVTQTPKHLITATGQRVTLRCSPRSGDLSVYWYQQSLDQGLQFLIQYYNGEERAKGNILERFSAQQFPDLHSELNLSSLELGDSALYFCASAGAALTGYTFGSGTRLTVV.

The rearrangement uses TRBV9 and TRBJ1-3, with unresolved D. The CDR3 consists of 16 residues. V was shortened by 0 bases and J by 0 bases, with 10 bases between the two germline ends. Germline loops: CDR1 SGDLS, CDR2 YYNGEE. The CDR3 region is CASSVEVGSSGNTIYF. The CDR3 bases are TGTGCCAGCAGCGTAGAAGTGGGGAGCTCTGGAAACACCATATATTTT.

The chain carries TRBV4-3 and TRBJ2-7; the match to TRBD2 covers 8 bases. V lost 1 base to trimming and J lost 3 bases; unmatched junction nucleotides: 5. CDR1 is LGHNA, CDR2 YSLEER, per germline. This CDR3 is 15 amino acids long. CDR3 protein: CASSQVSGGGYEQYF. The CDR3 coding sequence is TGCGCCAGCAGCCAAGTGTCGGGAGGGGGCTACGAGCAGTACTTC.

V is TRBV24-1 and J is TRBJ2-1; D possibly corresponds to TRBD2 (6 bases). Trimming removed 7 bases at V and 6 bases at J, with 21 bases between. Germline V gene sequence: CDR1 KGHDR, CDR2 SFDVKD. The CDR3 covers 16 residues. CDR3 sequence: CATSLFSGASANEQFF. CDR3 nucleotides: TGTGCCACCAGCCTATTTAGCGGAGCATCGGCCAATGAGCAGTTCTTC.

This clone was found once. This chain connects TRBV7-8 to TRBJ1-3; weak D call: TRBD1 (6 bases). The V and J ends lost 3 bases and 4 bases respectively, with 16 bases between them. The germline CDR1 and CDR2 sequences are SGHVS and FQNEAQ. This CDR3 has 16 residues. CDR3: CASSFFRQAVGNTIYF. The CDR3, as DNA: TGTGCCAGCAGCTTTTTTAGACAGGCAGTGGGAAACACCATATATTTT.

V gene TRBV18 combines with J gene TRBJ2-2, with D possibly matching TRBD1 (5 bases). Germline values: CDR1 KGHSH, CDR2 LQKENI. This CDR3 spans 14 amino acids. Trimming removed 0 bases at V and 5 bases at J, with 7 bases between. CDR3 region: CASSPPAGTGELFF. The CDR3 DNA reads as TGTGCCAGCTCACCACCAGCAGGGACCGGGGAGCTGTTTTTT.

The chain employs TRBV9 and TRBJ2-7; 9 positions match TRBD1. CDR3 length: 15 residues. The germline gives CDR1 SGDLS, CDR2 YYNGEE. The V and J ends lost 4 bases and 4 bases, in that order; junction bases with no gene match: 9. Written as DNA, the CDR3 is TGTGCCAGCAGCCCCGCCGGGACAGGGATATACGAGCAGTACTTC. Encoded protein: CASSPAGTGIYEQYF.